This TCR beta chain was sequenced in a study of PD-1 blockade in classical Hodgkin lymphoma. General observations from the study: TCR diversity rose significantly by C4D1 in CD4+ but not CD8+ cells.

Relapse was seen in all patients after autologous stem cell transplantation, and brentuximab vedotin exposure was variable. Assay used: immunoSEQ multiplex PCR; TCRdb lists only in-frame clones, some missing. This sample has 20,000 to 25,000 clones, with about 80% found just once. Germline CDR1 and CDR2: SGDLS and YYNGEE. Trimming removed 0 bases from V and 1 base from J; junction bases left unmatched: 5. The CDR3 runs to 16 residues. Comment on this clone: Its specificity is not known.

This chain links TRBV9 with TRBJ1-1; TRBD1 matches at 8 bases. The receptor was isolated from a human donor with classical Hodgkin lymphoma. The sample consisted of peripheral blood mononuclear cells (PBMCs), taken before the second cycle of nivolumab. The CDR3 is CASSVGAGGANTEAFF. Here the CDR3 DNA reads TGTGCCAGCAGCGTAGGGGCAGGGGGCGCGAACACTGAAGCTTTCTTT. The whole variable domain, filled in from reference TRBV9 and TRBJ1-1, reads DSGVTQTPKHLITATGQRVTLRCSPRSGDLSVYWYQQSLDQGLQFLIQYYNGEERAKGNILERFSAQQFPDLHSELNLSSLELGDSALYFCASSVGAGGANTEAFFGQGTRLTVV.